The 28 T cell receptor beta chains given below trace back to one sample, sequenced in a study of beta chain features in type 1 diabetes. The study reverse transcribed the entire isolated RNA, so it sequenced expressed TCRB transcripts. Libraries were prepared by immunoSEQ multiplex PCR; TCRdb keeps only in-frame clonotypes and omits some of them. The sample consists of about 350,000 clones, 15% to 20% of them appearing once. Material for sequencing was naive CD4+ T cells from blood. These receptor sequences come from a young woman in good health.

The chain recombines TRBV18 with TRBJ2-1, with D hard to call. CDR3 length equals 12 residues. Germline CDR1 reads KGHSH; CDR2 reads LQKENI. The V end was cut by 3 bases, the J end by 8 bases, with 8 bases between. CDR3 DNA: TGTGCCAGCTCACCCGAAGCACATGAGCAGTTCTTC. This encodes CASSPEAHEQFF. Variable domain in full (rest from reference TRBV18 and TRBJ2-1): NAGVMQNPRHLVRRRGQEARLRCSPMKGHSHVYWYRQLPEEGLKFMVYLQKENIIDESGMPKERFSAEFPKEGPSILRIQQVVRGDSAAYFCASSPEAHEQFFGPGTRLTVL.

This sequence joins TRBV5-6 and TRBJ1-1; D perhaps matches TRBD1 (5 bases). With 4 bases removed from V and 7 bases from J, the gap between germline ends came to 11 bases. This CDR3 has 12 amino acids. In germline, CDR1 is SGHDT, CDR2 YYEEEE. Here the CDR3 DNA reads TGTGCCAGCAGCCTTGGGGCCGTTGAAGCTTTCTTT. As protein: CASSLGAVEAFF.

Only a few counts were recorded for this clone. This sequence joins TRBV29-1 and TRBJ2-4; weak D call: TRBD1 (6 bases). Trimming took off 4 bases at V and 3 bases at J, with 10 bases between the two ends. The CDR3 is 13 amino acids. The germline V gene has CDR1 SQVTM and CDR2 ANQGSEA. The CDR3 nucleotides read TGCAGCGTTGCCCGGGACAACAAAAACATTCAGTACTTC. This encodes CSVARDNKNIQYF.

The chain joins TRBV6-5 to TRBJ1-2; D is unclear. Germline-derived CDR1 and CDR2 are MNHEY and SVGAGI. This CDR3 contains 13 residues. V shed 1 base and J shed 6 bases, with 9 bases lying between them. CDR3 amino acids: CASSYFSSDGYTF. The CDR3, as DNA: TGTGCCAGCAGTTACTTTTCCAGCGATGGCTACACCTTC.

This clone was counted a few times. The chain has TRBV7-3 and TRBJ1-1; weak D call: TRBD1 (5 bases). Trimming removed 5 bases at V and 1 base at J, with 8 bases between. Germline V lookup: CDR1 SGHTA, CDR2 FQGTGA. This CDR3 comprises 13 residues. The CDR3 coding sequence is TGTGCCAGCAGCCCTGGACAGAACACTGAAGCTTTCTTT. It yields the protein CASSPGQNTEAFF.

This clone was counted a few times. V usage is TRBV9 and J usage is TRBJ2-7, with a possible D match to TRBD2 (5 bases). This CDR3 region has 13 residues. V was pared by 4 bases and J by 6 bases, with 14 bases between. Germline-derived CDR1 and CDR2 are SGDLS and YYNGEE. The CDR3 sequence is CASSPHEGVEQYF. As DNA, the CDR3 is TGTGCCAGCAGCCCACACGAGGGAGTCGAGCAGTACTTC.

The CDR3 DNA follows: TGTGCCAGCAGGGAATCGGGACAGGGGGCAGAGACCCAGTACTTC. Its translation: CASRESGQGAETQYF. This sequence joins TRBV2 and TRBJ2-5; TRBD1 agrees at 12 bases. V was pared by 6 bases and J by 4 bases, with 6 bases of the junction left unmatched. The germline V gene encodes CDR1 SNHLY and CDR2 FYNNEI. CDR3 length: 15 residues.

V gene TRBV4-1 combines with J gene TRBJ1-2; D unclear. The germline gives CDR1 MGHRA, CDR2 YSYEKL. This CDR3 contains 14 residues. CDR3 in amino acids: CATKAGDRGYGYTF. The CDR3 DNA sequence: TGCGCTACCAAGGCCGGCGACCGGGGCTATGGCTACACCTTC.

This clone has only a few counts. This chain joins TRBV4-2 and TRBJ1-1; TRBD1 agrees at 12 bases. The CDR3 has 15 amino acids. The germline V gene encodes CDR1 LGHNA and CDR2 YNFKEQ. J lost 6 bases, V lost 2 bases, and 4 bases had no gene match. This CDR3 reads CASSQRGTGGPEAFF. For the CDR3, the DNA is TGTGCCAGCAGCCAAAGGGGGACAGGGGGCCCTGAAGCTTTCTTT.

V usage is TRBV7-3 and J usage is TRBJ2-1; the D gene is possibly TRBD2 (6 bases). Germline CDR1 and CDR2: SGHTA and FQGTGA. V was clipped by 2 bases and J by 3 bases, with 11 bases between them. There are 15 residues in the CDR3. The CDR3 spells CASSLSIADYNEQFF. The CDR3, as DNA: TGTGCCAGCAGCTTATCCATAGCGGACTACAATGAGCAGTTCTTC.

In its sample, this clone was seen a few times. The J gene is TRBJ2-7, the V gene TRBV4-1; D might be TRBD2 (5 bases). This CDR3 region has 16 residues. Germline CDR1 is MGHRA and CDR2 is YSYEKL. The V end lost 5 bases, the J end lost 5 bases, and 22 bases lay between the germline ends. CDR3: CASSSPTRGSNHEQYF. In DNA, the CDR3 is TGCGCCAGCAGCTCACCAACTCGAGGGAGCAACCACGAGCAGTACTTC.

This chain uses TRBV29-1 with TRBJ1-1; 9 bases are a match to TRBD1. CDR1 SQVTM and CDR2 ANQGSEA come from the germline V gene. The CDR3 covers 14 residues. V was clipped by 4 bases and J by 4 bases; unmatched bases: 7. The CDR3 region has the DNA TGCAGCGTTGTCAAAGGGACAGGGACCACTGAAGCTTTCTTT. Its protein is CSVVKGTGTTEAFF.

This clone was seen a few times. The V gene is TRBV7-9, the J gene TRBJ1-1; D is unresolved. CDR3 length: 13 residues. Germline CDR1 reads SEHNR; CDR2 reads FQNEAQ (reference sequence). The V end was cut by 3 bases, the J end by 4 bases, with 9 bases between. The CDR3 DNA follows: TGTGCCAGCAGCTTGGATAGCCCCACTGAAGCTTTCTTT. This gives the protein CASSLDSPTEAFF.

This clone was recorded a few times. This chain links TRBV14 with TRBJ1-6; no definite D call. CDR3 length equals 17 residues. V gave up 1 base and J gave up 0 bases, with 10 bases separating them. Germline-derived CDR1 and CDR2 are SGHDN and FVKESK. The CDR3 sequence is CASSQVSGDSYNSPLHF. The CDR3 DNA reads as TGTGCCAGCAGCCAAGTATCCGGTGACTCCTATAATTCACCCCTCCACTTT.

This clone has just a few counts. The chain uses TRBV29-1 and TRBJ1-5, with D possibly matching TRBD1 (6 bases). Germline CDR1 and CDR2: SQVTM and ANQGSEA. Trimming left V 6 bases short and J 6 bases short, with 15 bases between. The CDR3 spans 13 residues. The DNA for the CDR3 is TGCAGCGTCTCCAGGGGTGATAGTCAGCCCCAGCATTTT. It yields the protein CSVSRGDSQPQHF.

The V call is TRBV9, the J call TRBJ2-2; D is possibly TRBD2 (5 bases). CDR3 length: 13 amino acids. V lost 7 bases and J 4 bases, leaving 11 bases between the germline ends. Germline V lookup: CDR1 SGDLS, CDR2 YYNGEE. The CDR3 nucleotides read TGTGCCAGCGGCGGACTTCGCACCGGGGAGCTGTTTTTT. Translating it yields CASGGLRTGELFF.

V usage is TRBV7-2 and J usage is TRBJ2-2; D gene ambiguous. The CDR3 consists of 16 residues. The germline gives CDR1 SGHTA, CDR2 FQGNSA. V was shortened by 1 base and J by 1 base, with 10 bases between the two germline ends. The CDR3 protein is CASSLVGALNTGELFF. CDR3 sequence (DNA): TGTGCCAGCAGCTTAGTTGGAGCCCTGAACACCGGGGAGCTGTTTTTT.

This clone was picked up a small number of times. The CDR3 reads CASSLVGDTQYF. CDR3 coding DNA: TGTGCCAGCAGCTTGGTCGGGGATACGCAGTATTTT. The V gene is TRBV5-4, the J gene TRBJ2-3; D is ambiguous. V was pared by 0 bases and J by 6 bases, with 5 bases between. Per the germline V gene, CDR1 is SGHNT and CDR2 is YYREEE (reference sequence). The CDR3 loop spans 12 amino acids.

This clone appeared a few times. The CDR3 DNA is TGTGCCAGTAGTTTTAGCAGGGCTGGGGCCAACGTCCTGACTTTC. Protein: CASSFSRAGANVLTF. The chain has TRBV19 and TRBJ2-6; perhaps TRBD1 as D (5 bases). Trimming removed 5 bases from V and 2 bases from J, with 10 bases in between. In germline, CDR1 is LNHDA, CDR2 SQIVND (reference sequence). The CDR3 covers 15 residues.

The V gene is TRBV27, the J gene TRBJ1-2, with 9 bases that match TRBD1. Germline V gene sequence: CDR1 MNHEY, CDR2 SMNVEV (reference sequence). Trimming removed 6 bases from V and 5 bases from J; junction bases left unmatched: 10. The CDR3 totals 15 residues. The DNA for the CDR3 is TGTGCCAGCAGCCTCCGGGACAGGGCTCCTTATGGCTACACCTTC. Its protein product is CASSLRDRAPYGYTF.

CDR3 sequence (DNA): TGTGCCAGCAGCCCCCGACTAGCGGGCGGACCTCAAGAGACCCAGTACTTC. Translation gives CASSPRLAGGPQETQYF. V is TRBV9 and J is TRBJ2-5; TRBD2 matches at 10 bases. Germline V gene lookup returns CDR1 SGDLS and CDR2 YYNGEE. The CDR3 spans 17 residues. The ends lost 4 bases at V and 2 bases at J; junction bases unmatched: 11.

This clone was detected only a few times. The genes are TRBV2 and TRBJ2-7; 12 nucleotides match TRBD2. Looked up from germline, CDR1 is SNHLY and CDR2 is FYNNEI. This CDR3 is 14 amino acids long. The V segment lost 6 bases and the J segment 2 bases; nucleotides outside the gene matches: 2. The CDR3 loop reads CASSPSGRAYEQYF. CDR3 nucleotide sequence: TGTGCCAGCAGCCCTAGCGGGAGGGCCTACGAGCAGTACTTC.

The V gene is TRBV6-4, the J gene TRBJ2-3; 7 bases match TRBD1. The CDR3 extends over 14 amino acids. CDR1 and CDR2 (germline): MRHNA, SNTAGT. J gave up 2 bases and V 8 bases, and 7 bases lay outside the gene matches. The CDR3 loop is CASSLGQNTDTQYF. In DNA form, the CDR3 reads TGTGCCAGCTCCCTGGGACAGAACACAGATACGCAGTATTTT.

This clone appeared once. This chain joins TRBV5-4 and TRBJ2-5; no firm D call. The CDR3 is 12 amino acids. The V end lost 0 bases, the J end lost 2 bases, and 2 bases lay between the germline ends. CDR1 and CDR2 (germline): SGHNT, YYREEE (reference sequence). CDR3 DNA: TGTGCCAGCAGCTTGGCGCAAGAGACCCAGTACTTC. It encodes CASSLAQETQYF.

The V call is TRBV5-4, the J call TRBJ2-7, with 7 bases matching TRBD1. Germline CDR1 SGHNT, CDR2 YYREEE (reference sequence). CDR3 length: 14 residues. With 5 bases clipped from V and 4 bases from J, the junction kept 9 bases outside the gene matches. DNA for the CDR3: TGTGCCAGCAGTGGAACAGGGGCCAGGTACGAGCAGTACTTC. Its translation: CASSGTGARYEQYF.

This clone was seen a few times. This chain connects TRBV4-1 to TRBJ2-5, with 7 positions matching TRBD1. V lost 4 bases, J lost 2 bases, and 4 bases stayed unmatched. CDR3 length equals 14 residues. The germline V gene has CDR1 MGHRA and CDR2 YSYEKL. CDR3 amino acids: CASSRGQTQETQYF. The CDR3 coding sequence is TGCGCCAGCAGCCGGGGACAGACACAAGAGACCCAGTACTTC.

This clone was seen a handful of times. The CDR3 bases are TGTGCCAGCAGCCGAGCGAGCGGGAGTGGCACAGATACGCAGTATTTT. It codes for CASSRASGSGTDTQYF. The chain links TRBV7-8 to TRBJ2-3; TRBD2 aligns across 8 bases. The CDR3 contains 16 residues. Looked up from germline, CDR1 is SGHVS and CDR2 is FQNEAQ. The J segment lost 1 base and the V segment lost 5 bases, leaving 8 bases of the junction unmatched.

The chain links TRBV6-5 to TRBJ2-7; possibly TRBD1 for D (6 bases). Germline V lookup: CDR1 MNHEY, CDR2 SVGAGI. V lost 5 bases and J 4 bases, leaving 9 bases between the germline ends. This CDR3 region has 12 residues. The CDR3 spells CASSRGQYEQYF. DNA of the CDR3: TGTGCCAGCAGTAGAGGACAGTACGAGCAGTACTTC.